This paragraph covers one T cell receptor beta chain sequence. Its specificity is not known. Other DNA sequences in this sample translate to the same CDR3. This sample is drawn from a study of cytotoxic CD8 clonotypes in ibrutinib-treated CLL. Study-level information: Once treatment had gone on for a median of around eleven months, range 6 to 36, response samples were drawn. Study-wide results and limits: Public clonotypes, found uncommonly, either contracted or stayed stable on treatment.

The repertoire was sequenced with immunoSEQ multiplex PCR; TCRdb's copy has only in-frame clones and lacks some. The sample holds about 68,000 clones, 68% seen once. The CDR3 contains 15 residues. The germline V gene encodes CDR1 SGHRS and CDR2 YFSETQ. V lost 0 bases to trimming and J lost 7 bases, with 11 bases between them. This sequence joins TRBV5-1 and TRBJ1-6; D possibly corresponds to TRBD1 (5 bases). The sequenced sample was PBMCs, obtained after 12 months of ibrutinib treatment. This receptor was obtained from a human donor with chronic lymphocytic leukemia. The chain's CDR3 is CASSLDGGGNSPLHF. CDR3 nucleotides: TGCGCCAGCAGCTTGGATGGGGGAGGGAATTCACCCCTCCACTTT.